Listed here are 25 T cell receptor beta chains from one sample, sequenced in a study of blood T cell repertoires in COVID-19. Generated by immunoSEQ multiplex PCR, the TCRdb table keeps only in-frame clones and is missing some. The top ten clones hold less than 50% of a sample with about 150,000 clones, 84% of them seen once. Sequencing input: peripheral blood. These receptors all stem from a human donor in a cohort sampled during active COVID-19.

This clone was detected once. This chain's CDR3 is CASSFRTGLNTQYF. The DNA for the CDR3 is TGTGCCAGCAGCTTCAGGACAGGGTTAAATACGCAGTATTTT. V gene TRBV5-6 combines with J gene TRBJ2-3; 8 bases line up with TRBD1. The germline gives CDR1 SGHDT, CDR2 YYEEEE. This CDR3 is 14 amino acids long. The trim removed 2 bases at V and 7 bases at J, leaving 6 bases unmatched. The whole variable domain, filled in from reference TRBV5-6 and TRBJ2-3, reads DAGVTQSPTHLIKTRGQQVTLRCSPKSGHDTVSWYQQALGQGPQFIFQYYEEEERQRGNFPDRFSGHQFPNYSSELNVNALLLGDSALYLCASSFRTGLNTQYFGPGTRLTVL.

The chain recombines TRBV7-2 with TRBJ1-2; the D gene is possibly TRBD1 (6 bases). V was clipped by 2 bases and J by 8 bases, with 15 bases between them. The CDR3 runs 14 residues. Germline V CDR1 and CDR2: SGHTA, FQGNSA. The chain's CDR3 is CASSLRGGADGYTF. In DNA form, the CDR3 reads TGTGCCAGCAGCTTAAGAGGGGGTGCAGACGGCTACACCTTC.

Turning to this clone: At one end the junction does not follow the germline gene, possibly because of a read error. The rearrangement uses TRBV4-1 and TRBJ1-1; TRBD1 matches 8 bases. The CDR3 extends over 13 amino acids. Germline V gene data show CDR1 as MGHRA and CDR2 as YSYEKL. CDR3 DNA: TGCGCCAGCAGCCGGACAGGGAACCCTGAAGCTTTCTTT. Protein product: CASSRTGNPEAFF.

The genes are TRBV19 and TRBJ1-2; D ambiguous. This CDR3 is 12 amino acids long. Germline values: CDR1 LNHDA, CDR2 SQIVND (reference sequence). Trimming removed 2 bases from V and 4 bases from J, with 5 bases in between. The CDR3 DNA sequence: TGTGCCAGTAGTATAATCGGCTATGGCTACACCTTC. Its translation: CASSIIGYGYTF.

This rearrangement joins TRBV5-1 to TRBJ2-4, with D possibly TRBD1 on 5 matching bases. The germline V and J ends were trimmed by 0 bases and 1 base, with 14 bases remaining between them. Germline V gene data show CDR1 as SGHRS and CDR2 as YFSETQ. The CDR3 loop spans 17 amino acids. The CDR3 bases are TGCGCCAGCAGCTTGGAGACAGCCCAAGGCGCCAAAAACATTCAGTACTTC. This translates into CASSLETAQGAKNIQYF.

V and J are TRBV9 and TRBJ1-1; 7 bases are shared with TRBD1. CDR1 and CDR2 from the germline V gene are SGDLS and YYNGEE. V lost 0 bases and J lost 3; bases outside the gene matches: 5. CDR3 length: 15 residues. DNA of the CDR3: TGTGCCAGCAGCGTAGAGGGGGCGTCGGACACTGAAGCTTTCTTT. Encoded protein: CASSVEGASDTEAFF.

The V gene is TRBV4-1, the J gene TRBJ1-1; no clear D. Per the germline V gene, CDR1 is MGHRA and CDR2 is YSYEKL. The CDR3 has 16 residues. Trimming shortened V by 3 bases and J by 1 base, and 15 bases separated the two germline ends. CDR3 DNA: TGCGCCAGCAGCCAGGAACCCGGGAGATCGAACACTGAAGCTTTCTTT. Translating it yields CASSQEPGRSNTEAFF.

The V call is TRBV2, the J call TRBJ1-4; D is ambiguous. The CDR3 loop spans 15 amino acids. Germline V gene sequence: CDR1 SNHLY, CDR2 FYNNEI. V lost 6 bases to trimming and J lost 0 bases, with 11 bases between them. The CDR3 sequence is CASSEGAATNEKLFF. The CDR3 nucleotides read TGTGCCAGCAGCGAGGGAGCTGCAACTAATGAAAAACTGTTTTTT.

The rearrangement joins TRBV24-1 to TRBJ1-5; TRBD1 is a possible D gene (6 bases). The germline gives CDR1 KGHDR, CDR2 SFDVKD. The CDR3 has 14 residues. V shed 5 bases and J shed 6 bases, with 13 bases lying between them. As DNA, the CDR3 is TGTGCCACCAGTGGGGAGCAAGGGGGTCAGCCCCAGCATTTT. Translated: CATSGEQGGQPQHF.

The genes are TRBV7-3 and TRBJ2-5, with 8 positions matching TRBD2. J was trimmed by 2 bases and V by 8 bases; bases with no gene match: 4. Germline V lookup: CDR1 SGHTA, CDR2 FQGTGA. This CDR3 has 13 amino acids. CDR3 sequence (DNA): TGTGCCAGCTCGCCGGGGGGGCAAGAGACCCAGTACTTC. Protein product: CASSPGGQETQYF.

The J gene is TRBJ1-2, the V gene TRBV5-6; 11 bases agree with TRBD1. The CDR3 loop spans 15 amino acids. V lost 6 bases, J lost 9 bases, and 13 bases stayed unmatched. CDR1 and CDR2 (germline): SGHDT, YYEEEE. The CDR3 DNA reads TGTGCCAGCAACCTTGCCGCAGGGACAGGGGGTAGCTACACCTTC. It specifies CASNLAAGTGGSYTF.

This clone has only one observation. The chain joins TRBV11-2 to TRBJ2-5, with D perhaps matching TRBD2 (5 bases). The germline V and J ends were trimmed by 5 bases and 5 bases, with 18 bases remaining between them. The CDR3 totals 15 residues. Looked up from germline, CDR1 is SGHAT and CDR2 is FQNNGV. CDR3 bases: TGTGCCAGCAGCCAAATCCCCGGGAAGGCGGAGACCCAGTACTTC. Protein sequence: CASSQIPGKAETQYF.

The chain couples TRBV11-3 to TRBJ2-3; maybe TRBD2 (6 bases). Per germline, CDR1 SGHNT and CDR2 YENEEA. Trimming left V 4 bases short and J 4 bases short, with 18 bases between. This CDR3 contains 16 residues. The chain's CDR3 is CASSWSSGGGSDTQYF. Here the CDR3 DNA reads TGTGCCAGCAGCTGGTCGTCCGGGGGTGGGTCAGATACGCAGTATTTT.

This clone was seen only a few times. This chain links TRBV29-1 with TRBJ2-3, with D unclear. Germline V gives CDR1 SQVTM, CDR2 ANQGSEA. This CDR3 contains 12 residues. Trimming removed 4 bases from V and 4 bases from J, with 9 bases in between. This CDR3 reads CSVALAPDTQYF. In nucleotides, the CDR3 is TGCAGCGTTGCTTTAGCTCCAGATACGCAGTATTTT.

The chain uses TRBV28 and TRBJ2-2; 8 positions match TRBD1. Trimming took 3 bases from V and 6 from J; bases not matched to a gene: 6. The CDR3 runs to 15 residues. Germline lookup yields CDR1 MDHEN and CDR2 SYDVKM. CDR3 residues: CASSFRGLRPGELFF. CDR3 nucleotides: TGTGCCAGCAGTTTCAGGGGGCTTCGTCCCGGGGAGCTGTTTTTT. The variable domain in full, with the rest retrieved from reference TRBV28 and TRBJ2-2, is DVKVTQSSRYLVKRTGEKVFLECVQDMDHENMFWYRQDPGLGLRLIYFSYDVKMKEKGDIPEGYSVSREKKERFSLILESASTNQTSMYLCASSFRGLRPGELFFGEGSRLTVL.

This chain joins TRBV6-5 and TRBJ2-1; 7 bases are shared with TRBD2. The J segment lost 0 bases and the V segment lost 8 bases, leaving 7 bases of the junction unmatched. Germline V lookup: CDR1 MNHEY, CDR2 SVGAGI. The length of the CDR3 is 15 residues. CDR3 bases: TGTGCCAGCTGGGCTAGCGGTAGCTCCTACAATGAGCAGTTCTTC. It translates to CASWASGSSYNEQFF.

The chain joins TRBV21-1 to TRBJ2-2; TRBD2, as called in the table, went unchecked against the DNA. TRBV21-1 is a pseudogene segment. The length of the CDR3 is 16 residues. The CDR3 nucleotides are TGTGCCAGCAGCAAACAAGGCCCGCGGGGCACCGGGGAGCTGTTTTTT. It translates to CASSKQGPRGTGELFF.

V is TRBV30 and J is TRBJ1-2; the D gene is possibly TRBD1 (5 bases). Trimming took 4 bases from V and 2 from J, leaving 11 bases between them. Germline lookup yields CDR1 GTSNPN and CDR2 SVGIG (reference sequence). This CDR3 is built from 13 residues. The CDR3 reads CAWTTGGNYGYTF. The CDR3 bases are TGTGCCTGGACCACCGGGGGAAACTATGGCTACACCTTC.

V is TRBV5-1 and J is TRBJ1-2, with 7 bases lining up with TRBD1. The CDR3 contains 14 residues. Germline V gene lookup returns CDR1 SGHRS and CDR2 YFSETQ. J lost 3 bases, V lost 4 bases, and 6 bases had no gene match. The CDR3 spells CASSRQGADYGYTF. CDR3 sequence (DNA): TGCGCCAGCAGCCGACAGGGCGCGGACTATGGCTACACCTTC. Filled out from reference TRBV5-1 and TRBJ1-2, the complete variable domain reads KAGVTQTPRYLIKTRGQQVTLSCSPISGHRSVSWYQQTPGQGLQFLFEYFSETQRNKGNFPGRFSGRQFSNSRSEMNVSTLELGDSALYLCASSRQGADYGYTFGSGTRLTVV.

J is TRBJ2-6 and V is TRBV7-9; D may be TRBD2 (6 bases). The CDR3 runs 17 residues. Germline V CDR1 and CDR2: SEHNR, FQNEAQ (reference sequence). V was cut by 4 bases and J by 2 bases, with 15 bases left in between. DNA for the CDR3: TGTGCCAGCAGCTCCAGTAGAAGACTAGCTGGGGCCAACGTCCTGACTTTC. Protein product: CASSSSRRLAGANVLTF.

The J gene is TRBJ2-7, the V gene TRBV7-3; TRBD1 matches at 8 bases. Germline lookup yields CDR1 SGHTA and CDR2 FQGTGA. This CDR3 is 16 amino acids long. The trim removed 2 bases at V and 4 bases at J, leaving 10 bases unmatched. The CDR3 sequence is CASSLDGQGGAYEQYF. CDR3 nucleotides: TGTGCCAGCAGCTTAGACGGACAGGGAGGAGCGTACGAGCAGTACTTC.

This chain connects TRBV12-5 to TRBJ2-1; 9 positions match TRBD2. Germline V gene sequence: CDR1 LGHNT, CDR2 FRNRAP. V trimming: 3 bases; J trimming: 9 bases; junction bases outside the gene matches: 6. The CDR3 consists of 14 residues. The CDR3 loop is CASGLGGGAVEQFF. In nucleotides, the CDR3 is TGTGCTAGTGGTTTAGGCGGGGGGGCTGTTGAGCAGTTCTTC.

This chain uses TRBV2 with TRBJ1-4; 7 bases map to TRBD1. Germline CDR1 and CDR2: SNHLY and FYNNEI. V was clipped by 8 bases and J by 4 bases; unmatched bases: 7. The CDR3 consists of 14 residues. DNA for the CDR3: TGTGCCAGCGCACAGGGACAGAGTAATGAAAAACTGTTTTTT. This sequence encodes CASAQGQSNEKLFF.

The chain uses TRBV5-1 and TRBJ1-3, with D hard to call. There are 16 residues in the CDR3. V dropped 0 bases and J dropped 2 bases, with 12 bases sitting between them. Germline lookup yields CDR1 SGHRS and CDR2 YFSETQ. The CDR3 DNA reads as TGCGCCAGCAGCTTGGCCTTAACCGGGACTGGAAACACCATATATTTT. This codes for CASSLALTGTGNTIYF. The full variable domain, with the rest looked up from reference TRBV5-1 and TRBJ1-3, is KAGVTQTPRYLIKTRGQQVTLSCSPISGHRSVSWYQQTPGQGLQFLFEYFSETQRNKGNFPGRFSGRQFSNSRSEMNVSTLELGDSALYLCASSLALTGTGNTIYFGEGSWLTVV.

V is TRBV2 and J is TRBJ2-6; the D gene is possibly TRBD1 (5 bases). The germline CDR1 and CDR2 sequences are SNHLY and FYNNEI. V was trimmed by 5 bases and J by 2 bases, leaving 13 bases between them. The CDR3 runs 16 residues. CDR3 protein: CASSLRQLPGANVLTF. The CDR3 DNA reads TGTGCCAGCAGTTTAAGACAGTTACCTGGGGCCAACGTCCTGACTTTC.